Listed below are T cell receptor beta chains from one sample, sequenced in a study of cytomegalovirus exposure and HLA in healthy donors. This table comes from immunoSEQ multiplex PCR, and its TCRdb copy is limited to in-frame clones, with some not included. The table records about 100,000 clones, about 77% of them present only once. The sample taken for sequencing was PBMCs. These receptors were obtained from a woman aged 18-35 years in good health and CMV-seropositive. Each CDR3 is given with its conserved first and last residue. Each record gives: V gene, J gene, clone size, D gene, CDR3 protein, CDR3 DNA. The D gene is left open where the match is weak. A clone size is listed for some rows: how often the clone was seen (once, few, many), or a class if it is expanded.

TRBV18	TRBJ1-1	few	TRBD1	CASSPTGAHTEAFF	TGTGCCAGCTCACCGACAGGGGCGCACACTGAAGCTTTCTTT
TRBV7-9	TRBJ1-4	NA	NA	CSSDGAGEEKLFF	TGTTCCAGCGATGGGGCAGGGGAGGAAAAACTGTTTTTT
TRBV5-1	TRBJ2-7	NA	TRBD2	CASSYAAPSGSGSYEQYF	TGCGCCAGCAGCTACGCGGCCCCTAGCGGGAGTGGCTCCTACGAGCAGTACTTC
TRBV7-3	TRBJ2-3	NA	NA	CASSSGLAGGTDTQYF	TGTGCCAGCAGCTCGGGGCTAGCAGGGGGCACAGATACGCAGTATTTT
TRBV29-1	TRBJ2-1	NA	NA	CSVLGYNEQFF	TGCAGCGTCCTCGGTTACAATGAGCAGTTCTTC
TRBV2	TRBJ2-2	NA	NA	CASSEAALDTGELFF	TGTGCCAGCAGTGAAGCGGCCCTGGACACCGGGGAGCTGTTTTTT
TRBV7-9	TRBJ1-1	NA	NA	CSSSLRGREAFF	TGTTCCAGCAGCTTAAGGGGTAGGGAAGCTTTCTTT
TRBV2	TRBJ2-1	NA	TRBD2	CAGSGLNGNEQFF	TGTGCCGGGTCGGGACTAAACGGGAATGAGCAGTTCTTC
TRBV6-5	TRBJ2-4	NA	NA	CASSYFRRDKNIQYF	TGTGCCAGCAGTTACTTTCGGCGGGACAAAAACATTCAGTACTTC
TRBV27	TRBJ2-1	NA	NA	CASSRGRGPYNEQFF	TGTGCCAGCAGTCGCGGACGCGGGCCCTACAATGAGCAGTTCTTC
TRBV29-1	TRBJ2-5	NA	TRBD2	CSVPTSGRIETQYF	TGCAGCGTCCCCACTAGCGGGAGAATAGAGACCCAGTACTTC
TRBV27	TRBJ2-1	NA	TRBD2	CASSPTSGGNNEQFF	TGTGCCAGCAGTCCGACTAGCGGGGGGAACAATGAGCAGTTCTTC
TRBV2	TRBJ1-1	NA	TRBD1	CASRQETGGAGTEAFF	TGTGCCAGCAGGCAGGAAACAGGGGGCGCAGGCACTGAAGCTTTCTTT
TRBV27	TRBJ1-2	NA	NA	CASSPRWGGGYTF	TGTGCCAGCAGTCCGCGGTGGGGCGGTGGCTACACCTTC
TRBV19	TRBJ2-1	NA	TRBD1	CASKGAGRGKNEQFF	TGTGCCAGTAAGGGGGCGGGCAGGGGGAAGAATGAGCAGTTCTTC
TRBV28	TRBJ2-2	few	TRBD2	CASSPGGGELFF	TGTGCCAGCAGTCCGGGGGGTGGGGAGCTGTTTTTT
TRBV11-2	TRBJ1-2	few	NA	CASSFSGGADYGYTF	TGTGCCAGCAGCTTCTCTGGGGGCGCGGACTATGGCTACACCTTC
TRBV30	TRBJ2-7	NA	NA	CAWSPKQGNYEQYF	TGTGCCTGGAGCCCGAAACAGGGAAACTACGAGCAGTACTTC
TRBV30	TRBJ2-5	NA	NA	CAWTQRVRETQYF	TGTGCCTGGACCCAACGCGTGAGGGAGACCCAGTACTTC
TRBV5-1	TRBJ2-4	NA	NA	CASSLAPGKDIQYF	TGCGCCAGCAGCTTGGCACCAGGGAAAGACATTCAGTACTTC
TRBV28	TRBJ2-7	NA	NA	CASSFILPELQYF	TGTGCCAGCAGTTTCATCTTGCCGGAGCTGCAGTACTTC
TRBV6-4	TRBJ2-1	NA	TRBD2	CASSSHLAGGRGGPVNEQFF	TGTGCCAGCAGCTCCCACCTAGCGGGAGGGAGGGGTGGGCCTGTCAATGAGCAGTTCTTC
TRBV29-1	TRBJ1-1	once	TRBD1	CSVGQGNTEAFF	TGCAGCGTCGGACAGGGGAACACTGAAGCTTTCTTT
TRBV7-2	TRBJ1-2	NA	NA	CASTLTGPPSGYTF	TGTGCCAGCACCTTGACAGGTCCCCCCTCTGGCTACACCTTC
TRBV25-1	TRBJ2-2	NA	NA	CASSEFVRNTGELFF	TGTGCCAGCAGTGAATTTGTCAGAAACACCGGGGAGCTGTTTTTT
TRBV2	TRBJ1-3	NA	NA	CASHSSGNTIYF	TGTGCCAGCCACAGCTCTGGAAACACCATATATTTT
TRBV6-5	TRBJ1-4	NA	TRBD1	CASSPTGTNEKLFF	TGTGCCAGCAGTCCGACAGGGACTAATGAAAAACTGTTTTTT
TRBV5-1	TRBJ2-2	NA	NA	CASSLLESGELFF	TGCGCCAGCAGCTTATTGGAGTCCGGGGAGCTGTTTTTT
TRBV2	TRBJ2-6	once	NA	CASRGDTGGANVLTF	TGTGCCAGCAGGGGGGACACGGGAGGGGCCAACGTCCTGACTTTC
TRBV2	TRBJ2-3	NA	TRBD2	CASSRTTSGKTDTQYF	TGTGCCAGCAGTAGGACGACTAGCGGGAAAACAGATACGCAGTATTTT
TRBV6-1	TRBJ2-1	NA	NA	CASSERRETPYNEQFF	TGTGCCAGCAGTGAGAGGAGGGAGACCCCCTACAATGAGCAGTTCTTC
TRBV11-1	TRBJ2-7	once	NA	CASSPPGTYEQYF	TGTGCCAGCAGCCCCCCGGGTACTTACGAGCAGTACTTC
TRBV28	TRBJ2-1	NA	TRBD2	CASSPGTSGRGQFF	TGTGCCAGCAGTCCCGGGACTAGCGGGAGGGGGCAGTTCTTC
TRBV7-3	TRBJ2-5	NA	NA	CASSLLAANQETQYF	TGTGCCAGCAGCTTATTGGCGGCGAACCAAGAGACCCAGTACTTC
TRBV27	TRBJ2-7	NA	NA	CASSPHRESYEQYF	TGTGCCAGCAGTCCCCACAGGGAATCCTACGAGCAGTACTTC
TRBV10-3	TRBJ2-5	NA	TRBD1	CAISEQGARETQYF	TGTGCCATCAGTGAACAGGGGGCACGGGAGACCCAGTACTTC
TRBV5-1	TRBJ2-5	NA	TRBD1	CASSLGTGKETQYF	TGCGCCAGCAGCTTAGGGACAGGGAAAGAGACCCAGTACTTC
TRBV18	TRBJ2-2	NA	TRBD1	CASSPRAVPGGTGELFF	TGTGCCAGCTCACCACGGGCAGTCCCAGGGGGCACCGGGGAGCTGTTTTTT
TRBV29-1	TRBJ2-1	NA	TRBD2	CSVNQLAGGNEQFF	TGCAGCGTGAACCAACTAGCGGGAGGCAATGAGCAGTTCTTC